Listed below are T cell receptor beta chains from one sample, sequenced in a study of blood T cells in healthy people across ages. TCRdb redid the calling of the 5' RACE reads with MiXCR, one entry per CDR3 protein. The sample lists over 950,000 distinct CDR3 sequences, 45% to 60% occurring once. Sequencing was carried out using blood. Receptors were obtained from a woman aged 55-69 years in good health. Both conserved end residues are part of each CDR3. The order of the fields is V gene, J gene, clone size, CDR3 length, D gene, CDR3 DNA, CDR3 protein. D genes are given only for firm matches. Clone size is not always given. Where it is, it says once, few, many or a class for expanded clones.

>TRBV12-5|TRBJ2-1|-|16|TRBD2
TGTGCTAGTGGTTTGGTGCTAGCGGGGGGCTTCAATGAGCAGTTCTTC
CASGLVLAGGFNEQFF
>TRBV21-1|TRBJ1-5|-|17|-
TGTGCCAGCCCACTCTTGCGGGTCGGAGTACGCAATCAGCCCCAGCATTTT
CASPLLRVGVRNQPQHF
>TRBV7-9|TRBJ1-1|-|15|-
TGTGCCAGCAGCTTAGCGCAGATCAGGGGCACTGAAGCTTTCTTT
CASSLAQIRGTEAFF
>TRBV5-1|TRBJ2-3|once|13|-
TGCGCCAGCAGCTTGCGGGACGTCGATGCCCCGTATTTT
CASSLRDVDAPYF
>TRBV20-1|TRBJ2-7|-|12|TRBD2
TGCAGTGCGACTAGCGGGATCGCCGAGCAGTACTTC
CSATSGIAEQYF
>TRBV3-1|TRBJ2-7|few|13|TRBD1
TGTGCCAGCAGCTCACTGAGACAGGGCGAGCAGTACTTC
CASSSLRQGEQYF
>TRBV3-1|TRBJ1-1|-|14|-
TGTGCCAGCAGCCAAGATCTCTCGTCCCCGATAGCTTTCTTT
CASSQDLSSPIAFF
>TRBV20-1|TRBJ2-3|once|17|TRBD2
TGCAGTGCTGACCTCGGGACTAGCGGGAGGGTCACAGATACGCAGTATTTT
CSADLGTSGRVTDTQYF
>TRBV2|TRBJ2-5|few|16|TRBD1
TGTGCCAGCAGCCGGACAGGGCTGACCTCCCAAGAGACCCAGTACTTC
CASSRTGLTSQETQYF
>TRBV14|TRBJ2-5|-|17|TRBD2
TGTGCCAGCAGCCAACTAGCGGGACAAAAAATCCAAGAGACCCAGTACTTC
CASSQLAGQKIQETQYF
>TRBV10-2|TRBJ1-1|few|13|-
TGCGCCAGCAGTGCGAACAGAGACACTGAAGCTTTCTTT
CASSANRDTEAFF
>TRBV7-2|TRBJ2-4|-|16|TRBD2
TGTGCCAGCAGCTTAGTAGCGGGAGAGGCCAAAAACATTCAGTACTTC
CASSLVAGEAKNIQYF
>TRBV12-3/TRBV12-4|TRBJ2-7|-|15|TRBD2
TGTGCCAGCAGTCCGCGGGGGGGGGTCCTCTACGAGCAGTACTTC
CASSPRGGVLYEQYF
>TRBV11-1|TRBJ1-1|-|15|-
TGTGCCAGCAGCTTAGGGGCTTCGGGAGCCGATGAAGCTTTCTTT
CASSLGASGADEAFF
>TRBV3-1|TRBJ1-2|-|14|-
TGTGCCAGCAGCCAAGCCCCCGGGGTCTATGGCTACACCTTC
CASSQAPGVYGYTF
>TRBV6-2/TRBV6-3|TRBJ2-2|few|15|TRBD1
TGTGCCAGTAACTACAGGGGGCCAAACACCGGGGAGCTGTTTTTT
CASNYRGPNTGELFF
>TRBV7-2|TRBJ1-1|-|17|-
-
CASSLWGQGARDTEVFF
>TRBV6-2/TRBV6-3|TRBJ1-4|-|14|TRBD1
TGTGCCAGCAGACCTCGACAGGGGGGCGAAGAACTGTTTTTT
CASRPRQGGEELFF
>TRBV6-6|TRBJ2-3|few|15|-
TGTGCCAGCAGTTACGGGTTTGGGGGCACAGATACGCAGTATTTT
CASSYGFGGTDTQYF
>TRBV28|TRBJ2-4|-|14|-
TGTGCCAGCAAGGGCGGGGCAGGGGCAAACATTCAGTACTTC
CASKGGAGANIQYF
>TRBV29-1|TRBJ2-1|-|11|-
TGCAGCGTTGAAGCTAGAAATGAGCAGTTCTTC
CSVEARNEQFF
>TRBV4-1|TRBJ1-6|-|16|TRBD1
TGCGCCAGCAGCCAAGATCGCGGACAGGGATATTCACCCCTCCACTTT
CASSQDRGQGYSPLHF
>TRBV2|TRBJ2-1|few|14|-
TGTGCCAGCAGTGAAAACATCTACAGTGGGGAGTCGTTCTTC
CASSENIYSGESFF
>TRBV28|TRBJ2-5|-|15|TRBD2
TGTGCCAGCAGTTTACAACTAGCGGGAAGAGAGACCCAGTACTTC
CASSLQLAGRETQYF
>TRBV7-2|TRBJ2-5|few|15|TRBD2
TGTGCCAGCAGCTTGGAGGTAGGCGCTCCGCGGGAGCAGTACTTC
CASSLEVGAPREQYF
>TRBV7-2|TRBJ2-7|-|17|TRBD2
TGTGCCAGCAGCAAACCGGGACTAGCGGACAAAACCTACGAGCAGTACTTC
CASSKPGLADKTYEQYF
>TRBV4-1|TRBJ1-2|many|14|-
TGCGCCAGCAGCCGAGAGGAATCGGCCTATGGCTACACCTTC
CASSREESAYGYTF
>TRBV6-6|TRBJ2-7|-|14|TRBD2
TGTGCCAGCACCGCGGGGGAGGAGGTCTACGAGCAGTACTTC
CASTAGEEVYEQYF